One sample yielded the 19 T cell receptor beta chains listed below, sequenced in a study of spatial heterogeneity in lung cancer. TCRdb re-called the 5' RACE reads with MiXCR, one entry per CDR3 protein. The data show 9,500 to 14,000 distinct CDR3 sequences, 3.7% seen once. Time point in this sample: sample taken at primary tumor resection. The sample here was PBMCs, taken at surgery. These receptor sequences come from a female donor with early-stage non-small cell lung cancer.

This clonotype turned up a few times. This sequence may be a read error, since a much larger clone differs from it by one base. The gene calls are TRBV2 and TRBJ2-1; TRBD2 matches 8 bases. Losses at the gene ends were 6 bases for V and 0 bases for J; bases not matched to a gene: 4. Per the germline V gene, CDR1 is SNHLY and CDR2 is FYNNEI. The CDR3 has 15 residues. CDR3 protein: CASRRGARSYNEQFF. Here the CDR3 DNA reads TGTGCCAGCAGGCGGGGGGCTCGCTCCTACAATGAGCAGTTCTTC. The whole variable domain, filled in from reference TRBV2 and TRBJ2-1, reads EPEVTQTPSHQVTQMGQEVILRCVPISNHLYFYWYRQILGQKVEFLVSFYNNEISEKSEIFDDQFSVERPDGSNFTLKIRSTKLEDSAMYFCASRRGARSYNEQFFGPGTRLTVL.

This clonotype was recorded at least ten times. The chain carries TRBV10-3 and TRBJ1-1; D gene unclear. Looked up from germline, CDR1 is ENHRY and CDR2 is SYGVKD. The length of the CDR3 is 15 residues. V shed 5 bases and J shed 3 bases, with 16 bases lying between them. CDR3 DNA: TGTGCCATCAGTCGAGACCGGTGGTCGGACACTGAAGCTTTCTTT. Translated: CAISRDRWSDTEAFF.

Ten or more counts support this clonotype. The chain carries TRBV20-1 and TRBJ2-5, with TRBD2 matching over 13 bases. The CDR3 sequence is 18 residues long. CDR1 is DFQATT and CDR2 is SNEGSKA in the germline V gene (reference sequence). Germline trimming cut 1 base from V and 4 bases from J; bases unmatched to any gene: 12. CDR3 residues: CSARADGTSGTGRETQYF. CDR3 DNA: TGCAGTGCTAGAGCAGACGGGACTAGCGGGACGGGTAGAGAGACCCAGTACTTC.

In this sample, this clonotype turned up many times. The chain combines TRBV7-8 with TRBJ2-5; D gene uncertain. This CDR3 has 15 amino acids. V lost 2 bases and J lost 5, with 15 bases in between. CDR1 and CDR2 (germline): SGHVS, FQNEAQ. CDR3 in amino acids: CASSLSGVARETQYF. In DNA, the CDR3 is TGTGCCAGCAGCTTATCTGGGGTAGCTCGGGAGACCCAGTACTTC. The whole variable domain, filled in from reference TRBV7-8 and TRBJ2-5, reads GAGVSQSPRYKVAKRGQDVALRCDPISGHVSLFWYQQALGQGPEFLTYFQNEAQLDKSGLPSDRFFAERPEGSVSTLKIQRTQQEDSAVYLCASSLSGVARETQYFGPGTRLLVL.

This clonotype showed up just a few times. This chain uses TRBV5-1 with TRBJ2-7; tentative D call: TRBD2 (5 bases). This CDR3 is 14 amino acids long. The V gene's germline CDR1 is SGHRS and CDR2 YFSETQ. Trimming removed 7 bases at V and 1 base at J, with 15 bases between. The CDR3 reads CASPRAVRSYEQYF. The CDR3, as DNA: TGCGCCAGCCCCAGAGCGGTGAGGTCCTACGAGCAGTACTTC.

The genes are TRBV5-4 and TRBJ2-1; no reliable D call. Germline values: CDR1 SGHNT, CDR2 YYREEE (reference sequence). This CDR3 has 12 residues. With 0 bases removed from V and 12 bases from J, the gap between germline ends came to 10 bases. CDR3 region: CASSLGGYGQFF. CDR3 sequence (DNA): TGTGCCAGCAGCTTGGGCGGCTACGGGCAGTTCTTC.

This clonotype was counted many times. The CDR3, as DNA: TGCAGTGCCCGCCCAGGGGGGGCAACGCAGTATTTT. Translation gives CSARPGGATQYF. The chain is built from TRBV20-1 and TRBJ2-3, with D perhaps TRBD1 or TRBD2 (7 bases each). The V end was cut by 6 bases, the J end by 9 bases, with 16 bases between. Germline CDR1 reads DFQATT; CDR2 reads SNEGSKA (reference sequence). The CDR3 has 12 amino acids.

Only a few counts were recorded for this clonotype. This sequence joins TRBV4-2 and TRBJ2-7, with 12 bases that match TRBD2. The V segment lost 4 bases and the J segment 4 bases; nucleotides outside the gene matches: 8. The germline CDR1 and CDR2 sequences are LGHNA and YNFKEQ. The CDR3 runs to 16 residues. In nucleotides, the CDR3 is TGTGCCAGCAGCCCATACATGACTAGCGGGAGTTACGAGCAGTACTTC. Protein sequence: CASSPYMTSGSYEQYF.

This clonotype is deemed medium-sized (0.01 to 0.1%). This chain connects TRBV29-1 to TRBJ1-2; no clear D. This CDR3 spans 9 amino acids. Germline CDR1 is SQVTM and CDR2 is ANQGSEA. The V end lost 3 bases, the J end lost 6 bases, and 2 bases lay between the germline ends. The CDR3 nucleotides are TGCAGCGTTGATAATGGCTACACCTTC. The encoded protein is CSVDNGYTF.

This clonotype was detected ten times or more. The chain joins TRBV7-2 to TRBJ2-2; TRBD2 aligns across 9 bases. The CDR3 is 16 residues long. Germline V CDR1 and CDR2: SGHTA, FQGNSA. V trimming: 2 bases; J trimming: 4 bases; junction bases outside the gene matches: 5. The CDR3 DNA reads TGTGCCAGCAGCTTACGCGGGGGGGCCTCCACCGGGGAGCTGTTTTTT. Translating it yields CASSLRGGASTGELFF.

This clonotype appeared many times. The V call is TRBV27, the J call TRBJ1-1; D unclear. With 1 base removed from V and 0 bases from J, the gap between germline ends came to 3 bases. This CDR3 comprises 13 residues. Germline-derived CDR1 and CDR2 are MNHEY and SMNVEV (reference sequence). As DNA, the CDR3 is TGTGCCAGCAGTTTATTCTTGAACACTGAAGCTTTCTTT. Protein product: CASSLFLNTEAFF.

This clonotype turned up a few times. The chain employs TRBV25-1 and TRBJ1-1, with D maybe TRBD1 (5 bases). Looked up from germline, CDR1 is MGHDK and CDR2 is SYGVNS. V was cut by 5 bases and J by 4 bases, with 11 bases left in between. The CDR3 loop spans 13 amino acids. The DNA of the CDR3 is TGTGCCAGCAGTTCTCAGGGAGGCACTGAAGCTTTCTTT. The encoded protein is CASSSQGGTEAFF.

The table lists this clonotype with a few counts. This sequence joins TRBV3-1 and TRBJ1-6, with D unclear. CDR1 is LGHDT, CDR2 YNNKEL, per germline (reference sequence). V shed 1 base and J shed 5 bases, with 9 bases lying between them. This CDR3 comprises 15 residues. CDR3 loop: CASSQGVADNSPLHF. The CDR3 coding sequence is TGTGCCAGCAGCCAAGGAGTGGCGGATAATTCACCCCTCCACTTT.

This clonotype was counted many times. V is TRBV18 and J is TRBJ2-3; TRBD1 is a possible D gene (5 bases). Germline V gene lookup returns CDR1 KGHSH and CDR2 LQKENI. V was cut by 0 bases and J by 3 bases, with 13 bases left in between. The CDR3 spans 16 residues. DNA of the CDR3: TGTGCCAGCTCACCACCCAGGCCAGGGCGAACAGATACGCAGTATTTT. Encoded protein: CASSPPRPGRTDTQYF.

In nucleotides, the CDR3 is TGTGCCAGCAGCCAAGACACGGAAGCGGGCGAGCAGTACTTC. This encodes CASSQDTEAGEQYF. This rearrangement joins TRBV3-1 to TRBJ2-7; D perhaps matches TRBD2 (6 bases). Germline V gene lookup returns CDR1 LGHDT and CDR2 YNNKEL (reference sequence). V shed 0 bases and J shed 6 bases, with 12 bases lying between them. The CDR3 loop spans 14 amino acids.

The chain combines TRBV5-1 with TRBJ1-1; no clear D. Germline assignment: CDR1 SGHRS and CDR2 YFSETQ. Trimming cost V 7 bases and J 0 bases, with 16 bases left between them. The length of the CDR3 is 15 residues. CDR3 residues: CASSPGSSLNTEAFF. The CDR3 region has the DNA TGCGCCAGCTCACCGGGCAGCTCATTGAACACTGAAGCTTTCTTT.

This clonotype was seen a handful of times. The chain joins TRBV20-1 to TRBJ2-5; D not resolved. V was pared by 1 base and J by 0 bases, with 12 bases between. Germline lookup yields CDR1 DFQATT and CDR2 SNEGSKA (reference sequence). CDR3 size: 15 residues. The CDR3 DNA follows: TGCAGTGCTAGAGTAGGGCCGCCTTACCAAGAGACCCAGTACTTC. Translating gives CSARVGPPYQETQYF.

V and J are TRBV28 and TRBJ2-1, with D perhaps matching TRBD2 (7 bases). The ends were cut back, 6 bases at V and 0 bases at J, with 33 bases in the middle. The CDR3 spans 22 residues. Per the germline V gene, CDR1 is MDHEN and CDR2 is SYDVKM. CDR3 bases: TGTGCCAGCAGAAACCTCAAGGGGGGACTACCATTACGACAAAGCTCCTACAATGAGCAGTTCTTC. This gives the protein CASRNLKGGLPLRQSSYNEQFF.

This clonotype was seen ten or more times. V is TRBV4-3 and J is TRBJ2-7; D ambiguous. V dropped 4 bases and J dropped 1 base, with 14 bases sitting between them. CDR1 is LGHNA, CDR2 YSLEER, per germline. The CDR3 sequence is 15 residues long. The CDR3 sequence: CASSRSLDPSYEQYF. Here the CDR3 DNA reads TGCGCCAGCAGCCGATCATTGGACCCATCCTACGAGCAGTACTTC.